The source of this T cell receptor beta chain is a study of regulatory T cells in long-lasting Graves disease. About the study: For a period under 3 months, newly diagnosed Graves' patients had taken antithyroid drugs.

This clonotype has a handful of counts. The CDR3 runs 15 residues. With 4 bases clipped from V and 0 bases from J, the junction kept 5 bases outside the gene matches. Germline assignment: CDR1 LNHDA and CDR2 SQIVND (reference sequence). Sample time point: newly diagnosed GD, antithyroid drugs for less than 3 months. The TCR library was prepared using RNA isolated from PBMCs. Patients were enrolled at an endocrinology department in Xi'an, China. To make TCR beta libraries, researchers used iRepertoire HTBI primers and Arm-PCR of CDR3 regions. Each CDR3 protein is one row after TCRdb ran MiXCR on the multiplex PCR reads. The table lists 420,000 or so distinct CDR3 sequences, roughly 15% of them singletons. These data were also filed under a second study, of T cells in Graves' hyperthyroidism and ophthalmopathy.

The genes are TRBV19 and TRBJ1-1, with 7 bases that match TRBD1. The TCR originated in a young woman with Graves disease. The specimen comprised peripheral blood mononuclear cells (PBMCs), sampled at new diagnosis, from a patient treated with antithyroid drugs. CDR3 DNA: TGTGCCAGTAGTACCGGGACAGCCGTGAACACTGAAGCTTTCTTT. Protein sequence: CASSTGTAVNTEAFF. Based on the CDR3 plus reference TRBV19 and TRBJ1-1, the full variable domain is DGGITQSPKYLFRKEGQNVTLSCEQNLNHDAMYWYRQDPGQGLRLIYYSQIVNDFQKGDIAEGYSVSREKKESFPLTVTSAQKNPTAFYLCASSTGTAVNTEAFFGQGTRLTVV.